This is a list of T cell receptor beta chains from one sample in a study of Siglec-9 on CD8 T cells in melanoma. Sequenced by immunoSEQ multiplex PCR; TCRdb stores in-frame clones only, minus some. The sample includes around 30,000 clones, roughly 80% of them seen just once. Sequenced material: Siglec-9- CD8+ T cells sorted from blood. The receptor source for this set is a human donor in good health. CDR3s include the opening cysteine and the closing phenylalanine or tryptophan. A D gene is named only where the DNA matches it firmly.

J gene	V gene	D gene	CDR3 protein
TRBJ2-1	TRBV27	-	CASSAVGAGNEQFF
TRBJ2-3	TRBV9	-	CASSVTGSPDTQYF
TRBJ1-2	TRBV15	TRBD1	CATSSGTGDLYGYTF
TRBJ2-7	TRBV11-2	TRBD2	CASSLGFERGVPYEQYF
TRBJ2-1	TRBV27	TRBD2	CASSPDTSGGFVFQFF
TRBJ1-2	TRBV7-8	-	CASSLGGDTPSYGYTF
TRBJ2-2	TRBV7-8	-	CASSPRRGYTGELFF
TRBJ1-2	TRBV19	-	CASSIGAQYGYTF
TRBJ1-2	TRBV10-3	TRBD1	CAIRWDRGQIGYTF
TRBJ2-7	TRBV7-9	TRBD2	CASTPLWEGTYEQYF
TRBJ1-1	TRBV7-3	-	CASSWAGNTEAFF
TRBJ2-7	TRBV2	-	CASSDMYEQYF
TRBJ2-7	TRBV2	-	CASRLPGYEQYF
TRBJ1-2	TRBV30	TRBD1	CAWSLGTGSLDGYTF
TRBJ1-2	TRBV9	-	CASSVAAREESASAGYTF
TRBJ2-5	TRBV9	-	CASSVSVGETQYF
TRBJ2-3	TRBV29-1	TRBD2	CSVVGREVSTDTQYF
TRBJ1-3	TRBV4-1	TRBD1	CASSLQPGQGRDTIYF
TRBJ1-1	TRBV4-1	-	CASSQDPTAMNTEAFF
TRBJ1-5	TRBV6-6	-	CASSKRGARDPQPQHF
TRBJ2-1	TRBV5-4	-	CASSGDKEFF
TRBJ1-1	TRBV10-2	-	CASRSGVRVTEAFF
TRBJ2-3	TRBV5-5	TRBD2	CASSLLQTSENTDTQYF
TRBJ2-3	TRBV11-3	-	CASSLVGSGFTDTQYF
TRBJ1-1	TRBV30	-	CAWSVGGRGAEAFF
TRBJ2-3	TRBV27	-	CASTRRDFSTDTQYF
TRBJ1-3	TRBV5-6	TRBD1	CASRYGTGLTSGNTIYF
TRBJ1-5	TRBV27	-	CASSLSSNQPQHF
TRBJ2-7	TRBV2	TRBD1	CAILGQENYEQYF
TRBJ2-2	TRBV5-1	-	CASSLEDTGELFF
TRBJ2-1	TRBV9	-	CASSLSGTPINEQFF
TRBJ1-2	TRBV6-5	-	CASSPGGSNYGYTF
TRBJ1-5	TRBV19	-	CASSILFSNQPQHF
TRBJ2-1	TRBV9	-	CASSIPGTPSNEQFF
TRBJ1-5	TRBV28	-	CASSLLSTDNQPQHF
TRBJ2-1	TRBV27	TRBD1	CASSFSSTGNEQFF
TRBJ2-3	TRBV27	-	CASSGQSGTQYF
TRBJ2-3	TRBV6-1	TRBD1	CASSEAGTARDTQYF
TRBJ2-3	TRBV4-1	-	CASSPKVEFGGPDTQYF
TRBJ2-2	TRBV4-1	-	CASSQGAVGYANTGELFF
TRBJ2-2	TRBV7-9	TRBD2	CASSLAGLAGVGGELFF
TRBJ1-1	TRBV9	TRBD1	CASRKTGTADEAFF
TRBJ1-1	TRBV30	TRBD1	CACDRGNTEAFF
TRBJ2-1	TRBV29-1	-	CSVCIGAGIEQFF
TRBJ2-1	TRBV6-6	-	CASTATAHSSYNEQFF
TRBJ2-1	TRBV27	-	CASSLSSGLHSNEQFF
TRBJ2-3	TRBV7-8	-	CASSAIDYHDSTDTQYF
TRBJ2-1	TRBV29-1	-	CSVEQGNNEQFF
TRBJ1-2	TRBV10-3	TRBD1	CATLGQGAFGGYTF